The clone carrying this T cell receptor beta chain was seen only a few times. The sample is drawn from a study of shared clonotypes between healthy human individuals. The table came from immunoSEQ multiplex PCR; TCRdb's copy has only in-frame clones and leaves some out. The sample lists almost 750,000 clones; 55% to 75% were seen once. Sequencing input: memory CD4+ T cells sorted from blood. Subset: CD45RA-negative fraction. This TCR derives from a woman aged 25 to 45 in good health.

This chain's CDR3 is CASLKSSGNTIYF. For the CDR3, the DNA is TGTGCCAGCTTAAAGAGCTCTGGAAACACCATATATTTT. The rearrangement uses TRBV6-1 and TRBJ1-3; D is uncertain. This CDR3 is built from 13 residues. The V and J ends lost 8 bases and 0 bases respectively, with 8 bases between them. Germline V gives CDR1 MNHNS, CDR2 SASEGT.